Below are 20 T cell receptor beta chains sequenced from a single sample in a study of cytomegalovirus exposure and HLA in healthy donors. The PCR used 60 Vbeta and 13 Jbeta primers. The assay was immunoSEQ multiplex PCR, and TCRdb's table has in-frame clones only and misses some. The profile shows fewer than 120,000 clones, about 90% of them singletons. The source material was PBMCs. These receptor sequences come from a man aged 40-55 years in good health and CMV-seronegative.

The CDR3 DNA follows: TGTGCCAGCAGTTTGAACCCCGGGGACGGACAGAGGGATACGCAGTATTTT. Encoded protein: CASSLNPGDGQRDTQYF. J is TRBJ2-3 and V is TRBV28; D perhaps matches TRBD1 (6 bases). Per the germline V gene, CDR1 is MDHEN and CDR2 is SYDVKM. This CDR3 is built from 17 residues. V was trimmed by 3 bases and J by 6 bases, leaving 22 bases between them.

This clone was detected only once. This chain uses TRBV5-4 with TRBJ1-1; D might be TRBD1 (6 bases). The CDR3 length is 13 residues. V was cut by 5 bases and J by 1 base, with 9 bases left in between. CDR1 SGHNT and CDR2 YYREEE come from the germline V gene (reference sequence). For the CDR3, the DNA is TGTGCCAGCAGAGAACAGGGGAACACTGAAGCTTTCTTT. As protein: CASREQGNTEAFF.

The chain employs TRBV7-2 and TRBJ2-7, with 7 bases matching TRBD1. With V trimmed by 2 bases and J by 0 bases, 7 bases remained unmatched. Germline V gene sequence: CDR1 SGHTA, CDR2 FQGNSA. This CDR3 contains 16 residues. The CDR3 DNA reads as TGTGCCAGCAGCTTATTAAACAGGGGTAGCTCCTACGAGCAGTACTTC. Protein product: CASSLLNRGSSYEQYF.

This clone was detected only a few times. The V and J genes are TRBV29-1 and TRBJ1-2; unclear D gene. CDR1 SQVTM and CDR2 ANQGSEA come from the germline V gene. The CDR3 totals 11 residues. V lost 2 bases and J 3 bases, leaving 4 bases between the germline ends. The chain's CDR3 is CSVEPDYGYTF. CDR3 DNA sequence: TGCAGCGTTGAACCCGACTATGGCTACACCTTC.

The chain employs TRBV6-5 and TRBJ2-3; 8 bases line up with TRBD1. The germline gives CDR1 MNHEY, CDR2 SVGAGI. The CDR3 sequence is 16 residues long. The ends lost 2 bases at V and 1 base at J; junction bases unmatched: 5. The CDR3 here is CASSYGTGARTDTQYF. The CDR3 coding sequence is TGTGCCAGCAGTTACGGGACAGGAGCCCGCACAGATACGCAGTATTTT.

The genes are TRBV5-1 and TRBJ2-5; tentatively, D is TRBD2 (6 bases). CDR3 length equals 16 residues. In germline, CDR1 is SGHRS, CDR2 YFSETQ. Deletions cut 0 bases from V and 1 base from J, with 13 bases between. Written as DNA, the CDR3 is TGCGCCAGCAGCTTGGCGGGGTTCGGGGGCCAAGAGACCCAGTACTTC. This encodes CASSLAGFGGQETQYF.

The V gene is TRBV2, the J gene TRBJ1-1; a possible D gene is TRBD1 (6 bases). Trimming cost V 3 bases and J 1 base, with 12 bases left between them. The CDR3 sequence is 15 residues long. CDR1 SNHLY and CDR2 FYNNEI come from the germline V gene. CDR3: CASSDRSGANTEAFF. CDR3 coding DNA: TGTGCCAGCAGTGATCGGTCAGGGGCGAACACTGAAGCTTTCTTT.

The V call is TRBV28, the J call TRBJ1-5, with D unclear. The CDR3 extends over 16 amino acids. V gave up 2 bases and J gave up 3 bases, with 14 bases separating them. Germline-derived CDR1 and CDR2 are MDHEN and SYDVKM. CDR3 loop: CASSLVGGSNNQPQHF. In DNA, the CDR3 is TGTGCCAGCAGTTTAGTGGGAGGGTCTAACAATCAGCCCCAGCATTTT.

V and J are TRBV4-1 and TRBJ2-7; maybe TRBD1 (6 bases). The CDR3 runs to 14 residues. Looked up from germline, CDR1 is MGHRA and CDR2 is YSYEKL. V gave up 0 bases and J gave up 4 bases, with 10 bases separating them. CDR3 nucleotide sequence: TGCGCCAGCAGCCAAGAACAGGGCGATTACGAGCAGTACTTC. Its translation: CASSQEQGDYEQYF.

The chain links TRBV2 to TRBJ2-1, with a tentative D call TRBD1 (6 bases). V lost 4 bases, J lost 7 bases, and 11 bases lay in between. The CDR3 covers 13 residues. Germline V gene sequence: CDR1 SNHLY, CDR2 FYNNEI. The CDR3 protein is CASSGGLGNEQFF. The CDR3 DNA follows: TGTGCCAGCAGTGGGGGGCTGGGTAATGAGCAGTTCTTC.

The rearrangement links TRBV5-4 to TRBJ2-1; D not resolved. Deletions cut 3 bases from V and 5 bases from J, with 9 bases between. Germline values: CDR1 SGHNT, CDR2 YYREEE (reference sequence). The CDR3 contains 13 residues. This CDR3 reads CASSWPADNEQFF. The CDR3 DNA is TGTGCCAGCAGCTGGCCCGCCGACAATGAGCAGTTCTTC.

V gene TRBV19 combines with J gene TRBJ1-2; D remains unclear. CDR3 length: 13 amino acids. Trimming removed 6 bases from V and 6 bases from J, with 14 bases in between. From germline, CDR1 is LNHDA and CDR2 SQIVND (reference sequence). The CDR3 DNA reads TGTGCCAGTAGAGTCCCCAATGAGGATGGCTACACCTTC. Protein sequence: CASRVPNEDGYTF.

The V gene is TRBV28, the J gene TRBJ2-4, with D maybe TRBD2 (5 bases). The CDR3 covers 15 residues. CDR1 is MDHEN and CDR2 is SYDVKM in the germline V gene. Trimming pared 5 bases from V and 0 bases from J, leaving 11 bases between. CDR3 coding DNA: TGTGCCAGCAGTCCGGGGATACTAGCCAAAAACATTCAGTACTTC. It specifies CASSPGILAKNIQYF. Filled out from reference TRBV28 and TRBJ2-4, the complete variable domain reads DVKVTQSSRYLVKRTGEKVFLECVQDMDHENMFWYRQDPGLGLRLIYFSYDVKMKEKGDIPEGYSVSREKKERFSLILESASTNQTSMYLCASSPGILAKNIQYFGAGTRLSVL.

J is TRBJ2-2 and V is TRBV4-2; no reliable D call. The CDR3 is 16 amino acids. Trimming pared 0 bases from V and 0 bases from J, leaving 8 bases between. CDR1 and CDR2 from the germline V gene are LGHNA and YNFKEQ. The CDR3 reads CASSQETLSNTGELFF. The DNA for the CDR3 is TGTGCCAGCAGCCAAGAGACACTTTCGAACACCGGGGAGCTGTTTTTT.

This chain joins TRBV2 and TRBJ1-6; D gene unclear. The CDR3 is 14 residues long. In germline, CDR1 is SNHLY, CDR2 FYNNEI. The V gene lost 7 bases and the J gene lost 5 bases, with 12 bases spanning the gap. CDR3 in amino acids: CASTRGKDNSPLHF. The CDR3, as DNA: TGTGCCAGCACCCGCGGTAAAGATAATTCACCCCTCCACTTT.

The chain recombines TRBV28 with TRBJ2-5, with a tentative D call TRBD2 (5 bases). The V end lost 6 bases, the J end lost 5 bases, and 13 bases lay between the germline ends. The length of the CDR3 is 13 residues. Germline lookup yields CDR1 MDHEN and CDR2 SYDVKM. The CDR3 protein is CASRPPAVETQYF. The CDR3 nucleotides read TGTGCCAGCAGGCCCCCAGCGGTGGAGACCCAGTACTTC.

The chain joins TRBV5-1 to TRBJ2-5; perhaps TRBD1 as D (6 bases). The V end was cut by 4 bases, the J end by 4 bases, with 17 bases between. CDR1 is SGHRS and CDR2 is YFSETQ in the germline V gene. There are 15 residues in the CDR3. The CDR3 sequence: CASSPSRTAGETQYF. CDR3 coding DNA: TGCGCCAGCAGCCCCTCCAGGACAGCAGGAGAGACCCAGTACTTC.

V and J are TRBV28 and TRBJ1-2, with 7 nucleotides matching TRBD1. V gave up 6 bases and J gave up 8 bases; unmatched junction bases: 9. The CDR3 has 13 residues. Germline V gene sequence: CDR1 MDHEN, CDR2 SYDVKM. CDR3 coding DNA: TGTGCCAGCAGAATTACAGGGGTTGGAGGCTACACCTTC. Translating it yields CASRITGVGGYTF.

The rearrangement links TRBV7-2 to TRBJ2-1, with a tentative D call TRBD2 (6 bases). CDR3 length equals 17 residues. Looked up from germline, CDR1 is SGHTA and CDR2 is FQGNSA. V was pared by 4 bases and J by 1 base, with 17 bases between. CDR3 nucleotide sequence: TGTGCCAGCAGCTCCAATGGGGTAGCGGCTTCCTACAATGAGCAGTTCTTC. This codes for CASSSNGVAASYNEQFF. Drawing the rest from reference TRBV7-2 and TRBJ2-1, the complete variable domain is GAGVSQSPSNKVTEKGKDVELRCDPISGHTALYWYRQSLGQGLEFLIYFQGNSAPDKSGLPSDRFSAERTGGSVSTLTIQRTQQEDSAVYLCASSSNGVAASYNEQFFGPGTRLTVL.

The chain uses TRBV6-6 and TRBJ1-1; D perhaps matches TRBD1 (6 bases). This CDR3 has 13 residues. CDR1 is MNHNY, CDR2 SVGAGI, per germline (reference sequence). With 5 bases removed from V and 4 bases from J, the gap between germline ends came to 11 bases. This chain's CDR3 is CASSATGPTEAFF. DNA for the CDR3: TGTGCCAGCAGTGCGACAGGACCCACTGAAGCTTTCTTT.